The 7 T cell receptor beta chains in this list originate from one sample, sequenced in a study of shared clonotypes between healthy human individuals. Libraries were prepared by immunoSEQ multiplex PCR; TCRdb keeps only in-frame clonotypes and omits some of them. Among 2 million to 2.5 million clones listed, about 94% were seen once. Specimen: naive CD4+ T cells sorted from blood. Subset meaning: CD45RA+ positively selected. The receptors here all came from a man aged 18 to 30 in good health.

This chain joins TRBV6-5 and TRBJ2-7; D is uncertain. Trimming stripped 0 bases from V and 1 base from J, with 13 bases between. The CDR3 runs 16 residues. The germline CDR1 and CDR2 sequences are MNHEY and SVGAGI. The DNA for the CDR3 is TGTGCCAGCAGTTACTCGAAGCCCCCAGCTTCCTACGAGCAGTACTTC. Translation: CASSYSKPPASYEQYF.

This sequence joins TRBV5-4 and TRBJ1-3; TRBD1 might be the D (6 bases). V gave up 4 bases and J gave up 2 bases, with 10 bases separating them. CDR3 size: 14 residues. CDR1 is SGHNT and CDR2 is YYREEE in the germline V gene (reference sequence). In DNA, the CDR3 is TGTGCCAGCAGCATGGGGGGCGCTGGAAACACCATATATTTT. Residues: CASSMGGAGNTIYF.

J is TRBJ2-5 and V is TRBV5-1; D gene uncertain. Germline V gene lookup returns CDR1 SGHRS and CDR2 YFSETQ. The CDR3 is 13 amino acids. Trimming left V 2 bases short and J 1 base short, with 6 bases between. The CDR3: CASSFQPQETQYF. Written as DNA, the CDR3 is TGCGCCAGCAGCTTCCAGCCCCAAGAGACCCAGTACTTC. The full variable domain, its missing parts supplied by reference TRBV5-1 and TRBJ2-5, is KAGVTQTPRYLIKTRGQQVTLSCSPISGHRSVSWYQQTPGQGLQFLFEYFSETQRNKGNFPGRFSGRQFSNSRSEMNVSTLELGDSALYLCASSFQPQETQYFGPGTRLLVL.

V usage is TRBV6-1 and J usage is TRBJ1-6; D call uncertain. Trimming left V 1 base short and J 12 bases short, with 10 bases between. The CDR3 is made up of 13 amino acids. Germline V gene sequence: CDR1 MNHNS, CDR2 SASEGT. Here the CDR3 reads CASSEEAGVPLHF. CDR3 coding DNA: TGTGCCAGCAGTGAAGAGGCCGGCGTACCCCTCCACTTT.

In nucleotides, the CDR3 is TGTGCCATCAGTGCCTCTAGCAGATCGAGCTCCTACGAGCAGTACTTC. As protein: CAISASSRSSSYEQYF. This rearrangement joins TRBV10-3 to TRBJ2-7, with D possibly TRBD2 on 5 matching bases. The CDR3 has 16 residues. Germline V lookup: CDR1 ENHRY, CDR2 SYGVKD. Trimming shortened V by 4 bases and J by 0 bases, and 16 bases separated the two germline ends.

V usage is TRBV6-1 and J usage is TRBJ2-1; 9 bases are shared with TRBD1. Germline V gene data show CDR1 as MNHNS and CDR2 as SASEGT. The junction had 8 bases not matched to a gene; V was cut back by 6 bases and J by 5 bases. The CDR3 is made up of 15 amino acids. The chain's CDR3 is CASRSGQGLNNEQFF. In nucleotides, the CDR3 is TGTGCCAGCAGGTCGGGACAGGGACTAAACAATGAGCAGTTCTTC.

The chain recombines TRBV6-5 with TRBJ1-2, with D unclear. The CDR3 has 13 residues. V lost 8 bases and J lost 0, with 10 bases in between. The V gene's germline CDR1 is MNHEY and CDR2 SVGAGI. For the CDR3, the DNA is TGTGCCAGCGTAAGAGCCCCTAACTATGGCTACACCTTC. Translation gives CASVRAPNYGYTF.